This T cell receptor (beta chain) comes out of a study of identical twins. The germline V gene has CDR1 SGDLS and CDR2 YYNGEE. This CDR3 has 15 residues. J was trimmed by 4 bases and V by 4 bases; bases with no gene match: 10. In TCRdb, the 5' RACE reads were re-called with MiXCR into one record per CDR3 protein. The sample has roughly 700,000 distinct CDR3 sequences, about 9.4% seen once. Overall study findings and caveats: Memory repertoires lacked the insertion deficit that abundant cord blood beta clonotypes showed.

As for this clonotype: Its antigen is not identified.

These data were likewise used in another study, on yellow fever vaccine responses in identical twins.

This receptor was taken from a woman aged 18-30 years in good health. The sequenced material came from PBMCs. The rearrangement joins TRBV9 to TRBJ1-2; TRBD1 agrees at 7 bases. The CDR3: CASSLRQGPFYGYTF. The CDR3 DNA follows: TGTGCCAGCAGCTTGAGACAGGGACCTTTCTATGGCTACACCTTC.